This T cell receptor beta chain was retrieved from a study of OX40 agonist ivuxolimab in advanced cancers. Across the study: Subjects had a mean age of about 60 years, with a range of 23 to 79; around 80% were male. Checkpoint inhibitors had been given previously to approximately 41% of patients.

This clone was found a few times. TCRdb keeps only in-frame clones here, not all; method: immunoSEQ multiplex PCR. The sample gives nearly 65,000 clones, around 90% of which show up once; about 4% is in the top ten. With baseline, cycle 4 day 1, and cycle 7 day 1 as timepoints, blood was sampled. V lost 2 bases to trimming and J lost 3 bases; unmatched junction nucleotides: 3. Germline V lookup: CDR1 MRHNA, CDR2 SNTAGT. The CDR3 length is 15 residues. This TCR was sampled from an adult with an advanced solid tumor such as melanoma, head and neck, liver or kidney cancer. The specimen comprised CD4+ or CD8+ T cells sorted from blood, sampled in a trial of the OX40 agonist ivuxolimab. V is TRBV6-4 and J is TRBJ2-2; 7 positions agree with TRBD2. CDR3 in DNA: TGTGCCAGCAGTGACGGGGGGGAGGACACCGGGGAGCTGTTTTTT. The encoded protein is CASSDGGEDTGELFF.